This entry lists 20 T cell receptor beta chains sequenced from one sample in a study of T cell responses to AZD1222 COVID-19 vaccine. Repertoires were generated with immunoSEQ multiplex PCR, while TCRdb's copy carries only in-frame clones and drops some. The sample yields over 95,000 clones, 85% to 90% seen once. Sequenced material: peripheral blood, taken on day 0 of AZD1222 vaccination. The receptor set was obtained from an adult in good health.

CDR3 in amino acids: CASSGLASGVDEQYF. CDR3 nucleotide sequence: TGCGCCAGCAGCGGGTTGGCTAGCGGGGTCGACGAGCAGTACTTC. The V call is TRBV5-1, the J call TRBJ2-7; 9 nucleotides agree with TRBD2. Germline V gene sequence: CDR1 SGHRS, CDR2 YFSETQ. The V segment lost 4 bases and the J segment 5 bases; nucleotides outside the gene matches: 10. The CDR3 has 15 residues.

The chain couples TRBV4-3 to TRBJ1-1, with unresolved D. CDR3 length: 15 amino acids. Trimming stripped 0 bases from V and 6 bases from J, with 14 bases between. Germline assignment: CDR1 LGHNA and CDR2 YSLEER. CDR3 DNA sequence: TGCGCCAGCAGCCAAGATGGTTCGTGGAGGGCTGAAGCTTTCTTT. Protein: CASSQDGSWRAEAFF.

The genes are TRBV20-1 and TRBJ2-1; D is undetermined. The CDR3 spans 11 residues. V was pared by 6 bases and J by 3 bases, with 6 bases between. The germline V gene has CDR1 DFQATT and CDR2 SNEGSKA (reference sequence). CDR3 amino acids: CSAHRYNEQFF. The CDR3 DNA reads TGCAGTGCCCACCGCTACAATGAGCAGTTCTTC.

V usage is TRBV11-2 and J usage is TRBJ1-1, with 7 bases that match TRBD1. The V gene end was trimmed by 3 bases and the J gene end by 6 bases; junction bases not matched to a gene: 4. Germline loops: CDR1 SGHAT, CDR2 FQNNGV. The CDR3 totals 13 residues. CDR3: CASSFDRASEAFF. The CDR3 coding sequence is TGTGCCAGCAGCTTCGACAGGGCTTCTGAAGCTTTCTTT.

This sequence joins TRBV29-1 and TRBJ2-5; D ambiguous. Germline values: CDR1 SQVTM, CDR2 ANQGSEA. The CDR3 extends over 10 amino acids. CDR3 coding DNA: TGCAGTGCCTCGCGAGAGACCCAGTACTTC. This translates into CSASRETQYF. Filled out from reference TRBV29-1 and TRBJ2-5, the complete variable domain reads SAVISQKPSRDICQRGTSLTIQCQVDSQVTMMFWYRQQPGQSLTLIATANQGSEATYESGFVIDKFPISRPNLTFSTLTVSNMSPEDSSIYLCSASRETQYFGPGTRLLVL.

Here the CDR3 reads CASSQLATSYNEQFF. CDR3 bases: TGCGCCAGCAGCCAGTTAGCCACCTCCTACAATGAGCAGTTCTTC. The chain combines TRBV4-3 with TRBJ2-1; no firm D call. The CDR3 spans 15 residues. Trimming stripped 3 bases from V and 0 bases from J, with 9 bases between. Germline V CDR1 and CDR2: LGHNA, YSLEER.

This clone was seen a handful of times. V is TRBV20-1 and J is TRBJ2-3; unclear D gene. The CDR3 loop spans 12 amino acids. V lost 3 bases to trimming and J lost 6 bases, with 10 bases between them. Germline V CDR1 and CDR2: DFQATT, SNEGSKA (reference sequence). The CDR3 spells CSASLASDTQYF. The CDR3 DNA reads TGCAGTGCTAGTTTGGCGTCTGATACGCAGTATTTT.

The chain employs TRBV7-6 and TRBJ2-1; D gene ambiguous. CDR3 size: 11 residues. Germline V lookup: CDR1 SGHVS, CDR2 FNYEAQ. Trimming cost V 2 bases and J 8 bases, with 4 bases left between them. The CDR3, as DNA: TGTGCCAGCAGCTTATTAGATGAGCAGTTCTTC. Encoded protein: CASSLLDEQFF.

This clone was found once. The chain couples TRBV27 to TRBJ1-5, with 7 nucleotides matching TRBD1. J was trimmed by 2 bases and V by 6 bases; bases with no gene match: 4. The germline CDR1 and CDR2 sequences are MNHEY and SMNVEV (reference sequence). The CDR3 is made up of 14 amino acids. The CDR3 sequence: CASRGTAGNQPQHF. In nucleotides, the CDR3 is TGTGCCAGCAGAGGGACAGCGGGCAATCAGCCCCAGCATTTT.

V usage is TRBV11-3 and J usage is TRBJ2-1; D may be TRBD1 or TRBD2 (6 bases each). Trimming removed 6 bases from V and 8 bases from J, with 8 bases in between. This CDR3 has 11 residues. Germline CDR1 and CDR2: SGHNT and YENEEA. The CDR3 spells CASSRGHEQFF. The CDR3 DNA follows: TGTGCCAGCAGTCGGGGGCATGAGCAGTTCTTC.

V usage is TRBV27 and J usage is TRBJ2-5, with 9 bases aligning to TRBD2. Per germline, CDR1 MNHEY and CDR2 SMNVEV (reference sequence). V shed 5 bases and J 5 bases; nucleotides not matched to a gene: 3. The CDR3 is made up of 13 amino acids. In DNA, the CDR3 is TGTGCCAGCAGTCAACTAGCGGGCGAGACCCAGTACTTC. This encodes CASSQLAGETQYF.

The chain has TRBV10-2 and TRBJ2-3, with D tentatively TRBD1 (7 bases). The V end was cut by 6 bases, the J end by 0 bases, with 10 bases between. Germline lookup yields CDR1 WSHSY and CDR2 SAAADI. This CDR3 is 14 amino acids long. The CDR3 region is CASSQGGSTDTQYF. The CDR3 DNA sequence: TGCGCCAGCAGCCAGGGGGGAAGCACAGATACGCAGTATTTT.

V gene TRBV30 combines with J gene TRBJ2-7; no definite D call. The CDR3 loop spans 12 amino acids. Germline values: CDR1 GTSNPN, CDR2 SVGIG (reference sequence). Trimming removed 4 bases from V and 6 bases from J, with 13 bases in between. This CDR3 reads CAWMRRQSEQYF. CDR3 sequence (DNA): TGTGCCTGGATGAGGAGACAAAGCGAGCAGTACTTC.

This chain uses TRBV5-4 with TRBJ2-5; 8 nucleotides agree with TRBD1. Germline V CDR1 and CDR2: SGHNT, YYREEE (reference sequence). There are 15 residues in the CDR3. The ends lost 4 bases at V and 4 bases at J; junction bases unmatched: 9. This CDR3 is CASSLPTGDVETQYF. The DNA for the CDR3 is TGTGCCAGCAGCCTACCGACAGGGGATGTAGAGACCCAGTACTTC.

The chain recombines TRBV3-1 (or the pseudogene TRBV3-2) with TRBJ2-7; D may match TRBD1 or TRBD2 (5 bases each). Per germline, CDR1 LGHDT and CDR2 YNNKEL (reference sequence). The length of the CDR3 is 17 residues. V was shortened by 1 base and J by 4 bases, with 20 bases between the two germline ends. CDR3 DNA sequence: TGTGCCAGCAGCCAAGTTCACCGGGACCGAGACTTTTACGAGCAGTACTTC. Its protein is CASSQVHRDRDFYEQYF.

The chain couples TRBV2 to TRBJ2-3; 12 nucleotides line up with TRBD2. V was clipped by 4 bases and J by 6 bases; unmatched bases: 5. This CDR3 has 15 residues. Germline CDR1 reads SNHLY; CDR2 reads FYNNEI. CDR3 region: CASSGTSGTQDTQYF. DNA for the CDR3: TGTGCCAGCAGTGGGACTAGCGGGACTCAGGATACGCAGTATTTT.

The rearrangement uses TRBV25-1 and TRBJ1-2; TRBD1 matches 7 bases. Germline V gene data show CDR1 as MGHDK and CDR2 as SYGVNS. This CDR3 has 15 residues. J lost 2 bases, V lost 6 bases, and 9 bases had no gene match. In DNA, the CDR3 is TGTGCCAGCAGCAAACAGGGGAGCTCAAACTATGGCTACACCTTC. Translating gives CASSKQGSSNYGYTF.

This chain joins TRBV7-2 and TRBJ2-3, with 11 positions matching TRBD2. The CDR3 is 16 residues long. CDR1 is SGHTA and CDR2 is FQGNSA in the germline V gene. Trimming removed 5 bases from V and 0 bases from J; junction bases left unmatched: 4. DNA of the CDR3: TGTGCCAGCAGCCTATGGACTAGCGGGAGCACAGATACGCAGTATTTT. It codes for CASSLWTSGSTDTQYF. Variable domain in full (rest from reference TRBV7-2 and TRBJ2-3): GAGVSQSPSNKVTEKGKDVELRCDPISGHTALYWYRQSLGQGLEFLIYFQGNSAPDKSGLPSDRFSAERTGGSVSTLTIQRTQQEDSAVYLCASSLWTSGSTDTQYFGPGTRLTVL.

The chain recombines TRBV5-6 with TRBJ2-2; TRBD2 aligns across 8 bases. The V and J ends lost 7 bases and 8 bases, in that order; junction bases with no gene match: 13. The CDR3 runs to 15 residues. Germline V gene lookup returns CDR1 SGHDT and CDR2 YYEEEE. CDR3 DNA sequence: TGTGCCAGCCAGCCGGGACTAGGGAGGGCGGGGGAGCTGTTTTTT. Translating it yields CASQPGLGRAGELFF. Drawing the rest from reference TRBV5-6 and TRBJ2-2, the complete variable domain is DAGVTQSPTHLIKTRGQQVTLRCSPKSGHDTVSWYQQALGQGPQFIFQYYEEEERQRGNFPDRFSGHQFPNYSSELNVNALLLGDSALYLCASQPGLGRAGELFFGEGSRLTVL.

The chain is built from TRBV7-9 and TRBJ2-3; 8 bases agree with TRBD2. Unmatched junction bases numbered 8, after V lost 5 bases and J lost 10 bases. This CDR3 has 13 residues. Looked up from germline, CDR1 is SEHNR and CDR2 is FQNEAQ (reference sequence). This CDR3 is CASSTQTSAAQYF. Written as DNA, the CDR3 is TGTGCCAGCAGCACCCAGACTAGCGCGGCGCAGTATTTT.